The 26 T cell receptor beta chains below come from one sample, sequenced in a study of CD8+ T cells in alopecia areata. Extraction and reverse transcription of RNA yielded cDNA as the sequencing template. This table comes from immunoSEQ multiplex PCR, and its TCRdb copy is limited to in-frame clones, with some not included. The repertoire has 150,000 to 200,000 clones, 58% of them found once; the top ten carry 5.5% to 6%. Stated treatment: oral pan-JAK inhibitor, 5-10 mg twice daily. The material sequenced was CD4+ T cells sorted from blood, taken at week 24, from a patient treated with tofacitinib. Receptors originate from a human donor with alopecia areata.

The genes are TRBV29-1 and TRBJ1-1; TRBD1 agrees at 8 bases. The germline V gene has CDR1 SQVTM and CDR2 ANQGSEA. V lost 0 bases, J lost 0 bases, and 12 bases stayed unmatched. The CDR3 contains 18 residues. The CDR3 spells CSVEDGGQGVIMNTEAFF. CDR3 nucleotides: TGCAGCGTTGAAGATGGAGGACAGGGTGTCATCATGAACACTGAAGCTTTCTTT.

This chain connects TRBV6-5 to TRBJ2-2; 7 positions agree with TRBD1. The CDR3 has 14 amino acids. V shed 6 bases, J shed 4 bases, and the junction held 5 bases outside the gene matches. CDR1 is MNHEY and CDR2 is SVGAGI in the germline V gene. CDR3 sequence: CASSGQVTTGELFF. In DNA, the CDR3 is TGTGCCAGCAGCGGACAGGTTACCACCGGGGAGCTGTTTTTT.

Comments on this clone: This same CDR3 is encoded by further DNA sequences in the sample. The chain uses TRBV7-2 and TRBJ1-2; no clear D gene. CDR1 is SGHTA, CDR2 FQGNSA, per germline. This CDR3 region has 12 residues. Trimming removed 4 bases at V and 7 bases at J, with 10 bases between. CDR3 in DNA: TGTGCCAGCAGCTCCCCGGGCTCTGGCTACACCTTC. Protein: CASSSPGSGYTF.

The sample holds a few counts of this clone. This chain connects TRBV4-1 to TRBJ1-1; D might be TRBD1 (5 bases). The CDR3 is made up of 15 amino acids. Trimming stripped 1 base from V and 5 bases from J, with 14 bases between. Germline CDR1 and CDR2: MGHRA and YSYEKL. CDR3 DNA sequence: TGCGCCAGCAGCCAAGTTGGGGGGTTAGGGACTGAAGCTTTCTTT. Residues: CASSQVGGLGTEAFF.

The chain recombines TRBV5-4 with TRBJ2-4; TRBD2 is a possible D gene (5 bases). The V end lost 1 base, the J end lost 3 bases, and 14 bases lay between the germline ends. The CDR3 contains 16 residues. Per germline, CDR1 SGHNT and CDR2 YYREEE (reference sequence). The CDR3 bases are TGTGCCAGCAGCTTGTATTCAGGAGGTGGCAAAAACATTCAGTACTTC. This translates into CASSLYSGGGKNIQYF.

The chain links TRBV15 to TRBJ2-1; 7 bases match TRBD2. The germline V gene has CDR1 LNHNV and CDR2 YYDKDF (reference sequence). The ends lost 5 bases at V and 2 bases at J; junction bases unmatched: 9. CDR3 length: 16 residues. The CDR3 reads CATSGGSGDPYNEQFF. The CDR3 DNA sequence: TGTGCCACCAGCGGTGGAAGCGGGGACCCCTACAATGAGCAGTTCTTC.

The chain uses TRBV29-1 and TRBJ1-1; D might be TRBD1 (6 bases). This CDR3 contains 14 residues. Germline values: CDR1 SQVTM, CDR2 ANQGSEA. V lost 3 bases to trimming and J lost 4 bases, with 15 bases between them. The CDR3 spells CSVERDTDFTEAFF. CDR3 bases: TGCAGCGTTGAGCGGGACACGGACTTCACTGAAGCTTTCTTT.

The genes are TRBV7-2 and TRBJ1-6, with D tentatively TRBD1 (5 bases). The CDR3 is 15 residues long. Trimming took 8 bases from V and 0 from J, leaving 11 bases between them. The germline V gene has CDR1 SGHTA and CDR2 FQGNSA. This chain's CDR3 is CASGPGPSYNSPLHF. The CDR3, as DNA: TGTGCCAGCGGGCCAGGGCCCTCCTATAATTCACCCCTCCACTTT.

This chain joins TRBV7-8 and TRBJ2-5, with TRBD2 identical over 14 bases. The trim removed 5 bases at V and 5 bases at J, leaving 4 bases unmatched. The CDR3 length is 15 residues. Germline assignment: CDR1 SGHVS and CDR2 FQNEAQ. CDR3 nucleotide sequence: TGTGCCAGCAGCCGACTAGCGGGGGGGCCGGAGACCCAGTACTTC. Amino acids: CASSRLAGGPETQYF. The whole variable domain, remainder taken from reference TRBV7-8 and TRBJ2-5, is GAGVSQSPRYKVAKRGQDVALRCDPISGHVSLFWYQQALGQGPEFLTYFQNEAQLDKSGLPSDRFFAERPEGSVSTLKIQRTQQEDSAVYLCASSRLAGGPETQYFGPGTRLLVL.

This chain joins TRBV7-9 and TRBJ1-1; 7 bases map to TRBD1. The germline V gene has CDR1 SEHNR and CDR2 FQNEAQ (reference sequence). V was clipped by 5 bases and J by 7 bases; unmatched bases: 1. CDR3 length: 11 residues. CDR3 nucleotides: TGTGCCAGCAGCGGGGACAGTGAAGCTTTCTTT. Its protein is CASSGDSEAFF.

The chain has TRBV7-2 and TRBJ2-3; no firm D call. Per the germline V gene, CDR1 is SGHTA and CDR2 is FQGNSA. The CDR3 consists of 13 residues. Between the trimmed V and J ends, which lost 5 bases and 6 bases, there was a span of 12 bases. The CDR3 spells CASSPGPWDTQYF. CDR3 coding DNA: TGTGCCAGCAGCCCGGGCCCATGGGATACGCAGTATTTT.

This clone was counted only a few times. The CDR3 DNA reads TGTGCCAGCAGCGTCGACATGACCTACTCCTACGAGCAGTACTTC. Residues: CASSVDMTYSYEQYF. The V and J genes are TRBV7-9 and TRBJ2-7; D is ambiguous. The CDR3 totals 15 residues. Per the germline V gene, CDR1 is SEHNR and CDR2 is FQNEAQ (reference sequence). V was pared by 5 bases and J by 0 bases, with 14 bases between.

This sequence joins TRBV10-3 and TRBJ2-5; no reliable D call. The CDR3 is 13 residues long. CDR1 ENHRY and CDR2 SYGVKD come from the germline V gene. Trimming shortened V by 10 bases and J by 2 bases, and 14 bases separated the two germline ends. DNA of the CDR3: TGTGCCAGCACCTACAGATATCAAGAGACCCAGTACTTC. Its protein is CASTYRYQETQYF.

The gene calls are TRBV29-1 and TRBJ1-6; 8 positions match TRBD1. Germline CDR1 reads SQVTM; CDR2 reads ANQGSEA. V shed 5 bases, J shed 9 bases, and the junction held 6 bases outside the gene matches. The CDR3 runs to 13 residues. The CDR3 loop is CSVMTGASSPLHF. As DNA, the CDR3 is TGCAGCGTTATGACAGGGGCTTCTTCACCCCTCCACTTT.

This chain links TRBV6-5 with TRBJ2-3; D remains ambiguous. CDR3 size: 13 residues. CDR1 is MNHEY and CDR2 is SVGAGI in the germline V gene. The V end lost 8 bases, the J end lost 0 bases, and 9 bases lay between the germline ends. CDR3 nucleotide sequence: TGTGCCAGCGGTTCCGTTAGCACAGATACGCAGTATTTT. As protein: CASGSVSTDTQYF.

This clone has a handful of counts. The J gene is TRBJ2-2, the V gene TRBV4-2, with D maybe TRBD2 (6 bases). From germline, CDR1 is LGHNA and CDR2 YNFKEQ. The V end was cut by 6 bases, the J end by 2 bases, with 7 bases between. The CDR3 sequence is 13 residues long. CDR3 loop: CASRLANTGELFF. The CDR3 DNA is TGTGCCAGCAGACTAGCAAACACCGGGGAGCTGTTTTTT.

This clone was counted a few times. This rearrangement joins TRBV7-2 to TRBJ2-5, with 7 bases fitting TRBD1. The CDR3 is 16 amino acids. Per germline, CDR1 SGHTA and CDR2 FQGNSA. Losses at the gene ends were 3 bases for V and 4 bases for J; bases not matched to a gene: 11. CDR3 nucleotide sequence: TGTGCCAGCAGCTTCTCCCGACAGGGCGGCGCAGAGACCCAGTACTTC. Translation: CASSFSRQGGAETQYF.

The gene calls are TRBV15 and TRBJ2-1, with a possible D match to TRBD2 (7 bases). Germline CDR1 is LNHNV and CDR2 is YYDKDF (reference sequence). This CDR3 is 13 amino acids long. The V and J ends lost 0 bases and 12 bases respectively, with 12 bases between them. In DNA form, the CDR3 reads TGTGCCACCAGCAGAGAGCGGGGGCTTGGGCAGTTCTTC. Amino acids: CATSRERGLGQFF.

For the CDR3, the DNA is TGCGCCAGCAGCCACCCAGGGATAACCCCCTACGAGCAGTACTTC. The encoded protein is CASSHPGITPYEQYF. The chain carries TRBV4-1 and TRBJ2-7, with a weak D call TRBD1 (5 bases). V was cut by 3 bases and J by 2 bases, with 14 bases left in between. Per germline, CDR1 MGHRA and CDR2 YSYEKL. The CDR3 loop spans 15 amino acids.

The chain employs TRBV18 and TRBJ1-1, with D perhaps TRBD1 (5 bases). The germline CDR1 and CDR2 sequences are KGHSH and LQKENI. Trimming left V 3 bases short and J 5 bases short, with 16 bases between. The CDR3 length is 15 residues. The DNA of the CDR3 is TGTGCCAGCTCACCGTCAGTCCAGGGTAGTACTGAAGCTTTCTTT. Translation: CASSPSVQGSTEAFF.

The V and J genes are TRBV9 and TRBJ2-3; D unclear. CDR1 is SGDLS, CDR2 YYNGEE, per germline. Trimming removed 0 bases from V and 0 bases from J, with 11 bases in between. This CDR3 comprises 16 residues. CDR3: CASSVAGSASTDTQYF. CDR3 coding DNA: TGTGCCAGCAGCGTAGCCGGATCCGCTAGCACAGATACGCAGTATTTT.

Here the CDR3 DNA reads TGTGCCAGCAGCCTCCCGATGGCGACTGAAGCTTTCTTT. This codes for CASSLPMATEAFF. The rearrangement joins TRBV7-9 to TRBJ1-1, with D uncertain. V dropped 5 bases and J dropped 5 bases, with 12 bases sitting between them. This CDR3 is 13 amino acids long. The germline V gene encodes CDR1 SEHNR and CDR2 FQNEAQ (reference sequence). Filled out from reference TRBV7-9 and TRBJ1-1, the complete variable domain reads DTGVSQNPRHKITKRGQNVTFRCDPISEHNRLYWYRQTLGQGPEFLTYFQNEAQLEKSRLLSDRFSAERPKGSFSTLEIQRTEQGDSAMYLCASSLPMATEAFFGQGTRLTVV.

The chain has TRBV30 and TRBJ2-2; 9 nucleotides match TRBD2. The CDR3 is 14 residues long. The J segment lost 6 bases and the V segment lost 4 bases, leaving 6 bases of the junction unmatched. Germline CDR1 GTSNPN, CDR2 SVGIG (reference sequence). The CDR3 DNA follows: TGTGCCTGGAAGGCTAGCGGGGTATCCGGGGAGCTGTTTTTT. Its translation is CAWKASGVSGELFF.

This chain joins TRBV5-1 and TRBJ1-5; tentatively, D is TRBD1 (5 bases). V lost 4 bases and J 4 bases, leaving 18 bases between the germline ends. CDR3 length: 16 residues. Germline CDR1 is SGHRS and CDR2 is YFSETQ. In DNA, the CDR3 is TGCGCCAGCAGCCCTGGGGGTGGCGACCTTAATCAGCCCCAGCATTTT. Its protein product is CASSPGGGDLNQPQHF.

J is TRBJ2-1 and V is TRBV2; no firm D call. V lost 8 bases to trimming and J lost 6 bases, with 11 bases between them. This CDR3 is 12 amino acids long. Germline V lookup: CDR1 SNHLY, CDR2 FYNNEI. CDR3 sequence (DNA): TGTGCCAGCTATAAGGTTATCAATGAGCAGTTCTTC. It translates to CASYKVINEQFF.

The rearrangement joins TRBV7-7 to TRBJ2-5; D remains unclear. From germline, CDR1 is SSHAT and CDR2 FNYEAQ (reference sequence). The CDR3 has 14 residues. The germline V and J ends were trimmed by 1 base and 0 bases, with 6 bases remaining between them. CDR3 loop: CASSLGWDQETQYF. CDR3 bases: TGTGCCAGCAGCTTAGGGTGGGACCAAGAGACCCAGTACTTC. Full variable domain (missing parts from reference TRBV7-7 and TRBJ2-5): GAGVSQSPRYKVTKRGQDVTLRCDPISSHATLYWYQQALGQGPEFLTYFNYEAQPDKSGLPSDRFSAERPEGSISTLTIQRTEQRDSAMYRCASSLGWDQETQYFGPGTRLLVL.